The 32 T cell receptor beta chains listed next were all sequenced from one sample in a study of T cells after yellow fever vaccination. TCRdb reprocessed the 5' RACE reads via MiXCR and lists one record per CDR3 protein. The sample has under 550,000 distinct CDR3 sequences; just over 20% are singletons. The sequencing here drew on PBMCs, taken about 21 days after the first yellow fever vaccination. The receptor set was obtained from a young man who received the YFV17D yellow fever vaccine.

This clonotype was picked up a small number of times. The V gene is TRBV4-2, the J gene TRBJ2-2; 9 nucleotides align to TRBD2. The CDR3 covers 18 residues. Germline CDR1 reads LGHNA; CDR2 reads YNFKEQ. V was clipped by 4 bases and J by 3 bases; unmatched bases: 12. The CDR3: CASSPARAGGLYTGELFF. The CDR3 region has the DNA TGTGCCAGCAGCCCGGCTCGGGCGGGGGGGCTCTACACCGGGGAGCTGTTTTTT.

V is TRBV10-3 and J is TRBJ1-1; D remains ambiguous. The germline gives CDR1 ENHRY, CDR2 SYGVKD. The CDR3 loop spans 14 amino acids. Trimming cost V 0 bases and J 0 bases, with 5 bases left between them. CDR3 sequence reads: CAISESILNTEAFF. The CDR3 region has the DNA TGTGCCATCAGTGAGTCGATCCTGAACACTGAAGCTTTCTTT.

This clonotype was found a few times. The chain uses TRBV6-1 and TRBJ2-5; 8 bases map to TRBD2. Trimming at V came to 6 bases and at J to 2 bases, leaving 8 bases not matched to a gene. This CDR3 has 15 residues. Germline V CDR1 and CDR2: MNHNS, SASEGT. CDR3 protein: CASSPPGTRQETQYF. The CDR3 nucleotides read TGTGCCAGCAGCCCCCCCGGGACTAGACAAGAGACCCAGTACTTC.

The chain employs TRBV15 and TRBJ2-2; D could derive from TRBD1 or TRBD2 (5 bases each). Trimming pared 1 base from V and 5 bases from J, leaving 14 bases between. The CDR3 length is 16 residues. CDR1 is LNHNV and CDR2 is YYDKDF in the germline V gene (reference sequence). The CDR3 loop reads CATSRVRGARTGELFF. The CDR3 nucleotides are TGTGCCACCAGCAGAGTAAGAGGGGCGCGGACCGGGGAGCTGTTTTTT.

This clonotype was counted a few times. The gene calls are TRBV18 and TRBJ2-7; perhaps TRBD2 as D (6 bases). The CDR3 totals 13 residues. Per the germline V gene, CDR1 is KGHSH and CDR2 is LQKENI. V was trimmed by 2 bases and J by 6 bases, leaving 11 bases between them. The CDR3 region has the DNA TGTGCCAGCTCACCAAGGACTAAGGGCGAGCAGTACGTC. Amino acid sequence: CASSPRTKGEQYV.

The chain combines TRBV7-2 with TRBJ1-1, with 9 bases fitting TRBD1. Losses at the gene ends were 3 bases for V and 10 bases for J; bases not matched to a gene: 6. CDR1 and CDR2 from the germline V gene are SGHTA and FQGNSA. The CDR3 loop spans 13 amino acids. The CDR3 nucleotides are TGTGCCAGCAGCTTCGTGACAGGGGGTTCAGCTTTCTTT. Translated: CASSFVTGGSAFF.

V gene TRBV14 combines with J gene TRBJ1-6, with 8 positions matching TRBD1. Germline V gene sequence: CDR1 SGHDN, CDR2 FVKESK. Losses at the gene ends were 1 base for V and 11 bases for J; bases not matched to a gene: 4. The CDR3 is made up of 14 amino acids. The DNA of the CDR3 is TGTGCCAGCAGCCAAGGACAGGGGTGGACACCCCTCCACTTT. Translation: CASSQGQGWTPLHF.

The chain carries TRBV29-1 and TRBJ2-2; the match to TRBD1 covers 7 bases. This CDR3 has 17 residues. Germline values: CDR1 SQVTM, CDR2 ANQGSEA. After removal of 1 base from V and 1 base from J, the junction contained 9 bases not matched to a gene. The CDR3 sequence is CSVEGRTGAQNTGELFF. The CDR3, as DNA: TGCAGCGTTGAAGGACGAACAGGGGCCCAGAACACCGGGGAGCTGTTTTTT.

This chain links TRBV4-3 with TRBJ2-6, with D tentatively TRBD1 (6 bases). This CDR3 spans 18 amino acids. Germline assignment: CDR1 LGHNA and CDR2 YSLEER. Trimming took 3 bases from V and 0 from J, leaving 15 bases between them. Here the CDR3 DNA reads TGCGCCAGCAGCCAGCGACAGGAGACGAGCTCTGGGGCCAACGTCCTGACTTTC. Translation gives CASSQRQETSSGANVLTF.

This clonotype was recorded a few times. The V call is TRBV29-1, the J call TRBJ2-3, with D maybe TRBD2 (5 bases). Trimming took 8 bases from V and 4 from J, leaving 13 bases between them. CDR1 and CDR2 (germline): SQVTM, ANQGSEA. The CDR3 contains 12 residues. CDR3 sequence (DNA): TGCAGCATGACGTGGACTTCAGATACGCAGTATTTT. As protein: CSMTWTSDTQYF.

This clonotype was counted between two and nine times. DNA of the CDR3: TGCAGCGCCGGGGGGACTAGCGGGGGAGGCGAGCAGTACTTC. As protein: CSAGGTSGGGEQYF. J is TRBJ2-7 and V is TRBV29-1, with TRBD2 matching 14 bases. CDR3 length: 14 residues. V was pared by 7 bases and J by 6 bases, with 8 bases of the junction left unmatched. Germline CDR1 SQVTM, CDR2 ANQGSEA.

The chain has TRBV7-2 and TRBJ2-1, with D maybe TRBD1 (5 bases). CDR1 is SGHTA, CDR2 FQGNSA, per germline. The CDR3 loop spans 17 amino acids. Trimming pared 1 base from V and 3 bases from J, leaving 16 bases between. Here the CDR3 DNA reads TGTGCCAGCAGCTTAGTGCCCAAACAGGCTATCTACAATGAGCAGTTCTTC. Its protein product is CASSLVPKQAIYNEQFF.

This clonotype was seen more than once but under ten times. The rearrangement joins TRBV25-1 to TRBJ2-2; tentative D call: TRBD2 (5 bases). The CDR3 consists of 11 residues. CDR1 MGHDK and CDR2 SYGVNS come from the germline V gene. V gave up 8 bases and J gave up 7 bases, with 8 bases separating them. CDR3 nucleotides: TGTGCCAGCGGTAGCGTCGGGGAGCTGTTTTTT. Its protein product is CASGSVGELFF.

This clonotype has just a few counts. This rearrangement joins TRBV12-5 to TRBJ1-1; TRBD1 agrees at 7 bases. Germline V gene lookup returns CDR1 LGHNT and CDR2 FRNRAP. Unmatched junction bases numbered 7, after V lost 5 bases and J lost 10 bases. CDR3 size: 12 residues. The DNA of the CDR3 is TGTGCTAGTGGTGCACAGGGGATTTCAGCTTTCTTT. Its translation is CASGAQGISAFF.

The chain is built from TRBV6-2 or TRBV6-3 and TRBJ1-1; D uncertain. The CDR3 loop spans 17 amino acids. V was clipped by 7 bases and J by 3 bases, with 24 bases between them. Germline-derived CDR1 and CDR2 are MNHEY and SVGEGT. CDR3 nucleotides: TGTGCCAGCACCGCCGACATTTATGGGTTTGGTGACACTGAAGCTTTCTTT. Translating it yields CASTADIYGFGDTEAFF.

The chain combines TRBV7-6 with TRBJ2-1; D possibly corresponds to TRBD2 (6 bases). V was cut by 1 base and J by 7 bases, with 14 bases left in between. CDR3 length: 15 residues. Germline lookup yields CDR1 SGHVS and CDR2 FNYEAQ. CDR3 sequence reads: CASSLDWRGGNEQFF. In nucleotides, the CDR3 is TGTGCCAGCAGCTTAGACTGGCGGGGCGGAAATGAGCAGTTCTTC.

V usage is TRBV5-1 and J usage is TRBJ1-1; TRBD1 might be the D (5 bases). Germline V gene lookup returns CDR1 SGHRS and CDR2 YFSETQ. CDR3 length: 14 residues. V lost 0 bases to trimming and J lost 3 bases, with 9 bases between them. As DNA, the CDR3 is TGCGCCAGCAGCTTGGAAGACAGTTACACTGAAGCTTTCTTT. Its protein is CASSLEDSYTEAFF.

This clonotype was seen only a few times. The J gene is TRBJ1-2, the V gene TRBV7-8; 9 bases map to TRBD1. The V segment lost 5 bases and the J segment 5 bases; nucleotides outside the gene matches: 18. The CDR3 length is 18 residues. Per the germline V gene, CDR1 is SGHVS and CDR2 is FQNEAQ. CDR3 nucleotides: TGTGCCAGCAGCCCCCACTTGTGGGACAGGGAAGAGGAATATGGCTACACCTTC. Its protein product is CASSPHLWDREEEYGYTF.

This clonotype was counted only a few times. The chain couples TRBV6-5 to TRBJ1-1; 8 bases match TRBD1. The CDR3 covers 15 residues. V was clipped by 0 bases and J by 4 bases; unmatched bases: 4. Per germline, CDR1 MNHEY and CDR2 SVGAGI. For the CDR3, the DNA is TGTGCCAGCAGTTACTCAGCAGGGGGCTTCACTGAAGCTTTCTTT. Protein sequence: CASSYSAGGFTEAFF.

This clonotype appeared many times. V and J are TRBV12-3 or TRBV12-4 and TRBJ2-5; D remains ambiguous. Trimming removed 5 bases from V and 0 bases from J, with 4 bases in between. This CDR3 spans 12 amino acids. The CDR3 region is CASSRHQETQYF. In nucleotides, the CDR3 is TGTGCCAGCAGTAGACACCAAGAGACCCAGTACTTC.

CDR3 DNA sequence: TGTGCCAGCAGTGAAGGGCTCTATCGGGACAATGAGCAGTTCTTC. Amino acid sequence: CASSEGLYRDNEQFF. J is TRBJ2-1 and V is TRBV6-1; no firm D call. The CDR3 covers 15 residues. Trimming removed 1 base at V and 5 bases at J, with 12 bases between. The V gene's germline CDR1 is MNHNS and CDR2 SASEGT.

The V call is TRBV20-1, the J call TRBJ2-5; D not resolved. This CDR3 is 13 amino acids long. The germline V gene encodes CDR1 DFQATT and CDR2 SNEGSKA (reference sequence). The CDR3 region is CTPSGPSAETQYF. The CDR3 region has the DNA TGCACCCCCAGTGGACCTAGTGCCGAGACCCAGTACTTC.

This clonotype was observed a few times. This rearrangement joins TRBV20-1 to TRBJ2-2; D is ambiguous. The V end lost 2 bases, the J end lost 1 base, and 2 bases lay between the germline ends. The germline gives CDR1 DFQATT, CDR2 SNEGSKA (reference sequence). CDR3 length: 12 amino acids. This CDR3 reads CSARQNTGELFF. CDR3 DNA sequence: TGCAGTGCTAGACAGAACACCGGGGAGCTGTTTTTT.

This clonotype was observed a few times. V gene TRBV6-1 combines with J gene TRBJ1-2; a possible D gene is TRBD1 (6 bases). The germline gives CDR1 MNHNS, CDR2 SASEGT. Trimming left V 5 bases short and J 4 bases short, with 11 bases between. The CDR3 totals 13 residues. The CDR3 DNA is TGTGCCAGCAGTCAGACAGGCATCTATGGCTACACCTTC. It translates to CASSQTGIYGYTF.

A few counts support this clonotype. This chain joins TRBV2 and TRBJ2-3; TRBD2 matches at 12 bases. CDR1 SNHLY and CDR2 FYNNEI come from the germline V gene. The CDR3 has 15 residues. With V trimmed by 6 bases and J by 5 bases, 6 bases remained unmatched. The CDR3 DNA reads TGTGCCAGCAGGGTGACTAGCGGGGGCCTAGATACGCAGTATTTT. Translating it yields CASRVTSGGLDTQYF.

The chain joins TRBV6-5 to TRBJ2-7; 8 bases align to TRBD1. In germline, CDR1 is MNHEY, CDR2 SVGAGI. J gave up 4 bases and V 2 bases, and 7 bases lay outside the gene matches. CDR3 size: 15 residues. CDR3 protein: CASSYGQGDNYEQYF. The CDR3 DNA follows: TGTGCCAGCAGTTACGGACAGGGCGATAATTACGAGCAGTACTTC.

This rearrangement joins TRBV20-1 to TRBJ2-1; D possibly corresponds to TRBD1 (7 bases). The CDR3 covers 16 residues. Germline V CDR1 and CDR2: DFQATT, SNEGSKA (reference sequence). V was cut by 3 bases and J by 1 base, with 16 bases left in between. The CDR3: CSASPETGRSYNEQFF. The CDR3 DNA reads TGCAGTGCTAGCCCCGAGACAGGGAGGTCCTACAATGAGCAGTTCTTC.

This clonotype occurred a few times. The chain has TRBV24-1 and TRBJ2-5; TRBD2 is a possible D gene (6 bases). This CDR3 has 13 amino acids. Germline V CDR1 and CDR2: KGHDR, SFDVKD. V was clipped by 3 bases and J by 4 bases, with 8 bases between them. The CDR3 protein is CATSDRDSETQYF. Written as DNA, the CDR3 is TGTGCCACCAGTGATCGGGACTCAGAGACCCAGTACTTC.

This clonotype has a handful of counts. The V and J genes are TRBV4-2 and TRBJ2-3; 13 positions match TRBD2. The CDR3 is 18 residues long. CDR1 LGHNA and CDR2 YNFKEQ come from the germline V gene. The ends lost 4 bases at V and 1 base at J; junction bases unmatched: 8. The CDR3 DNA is TGTGCCAGCAGCCTCAAGGGGGGGACTAGCGGGGGCACAGATACGCAGTATTTT. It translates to CASSLKGGTSGGTDTQYF.

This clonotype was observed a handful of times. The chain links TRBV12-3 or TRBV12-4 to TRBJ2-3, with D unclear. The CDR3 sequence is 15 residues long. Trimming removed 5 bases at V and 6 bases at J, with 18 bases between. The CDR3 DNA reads TGTGCCAGCAGTCCTAGTAGCACCTCCTCGGATACGCAGTATTTT. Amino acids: CASSPSSTSSDTQYF.

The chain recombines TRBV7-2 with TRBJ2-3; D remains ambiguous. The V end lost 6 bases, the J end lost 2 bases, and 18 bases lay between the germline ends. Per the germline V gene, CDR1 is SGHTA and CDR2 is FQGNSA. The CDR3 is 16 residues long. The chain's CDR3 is CASRARSGVFTDTQYF. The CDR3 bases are TGTGCCAGCAGGGCCCGGTCCGGAGTCTTCACAGATACGCAGTATTTT.

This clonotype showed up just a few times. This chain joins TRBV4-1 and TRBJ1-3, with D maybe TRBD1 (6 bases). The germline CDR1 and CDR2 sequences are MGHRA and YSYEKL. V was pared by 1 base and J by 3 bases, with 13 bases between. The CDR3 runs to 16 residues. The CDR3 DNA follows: TGCGCCAGCAGCCAAGTATGGGGGGCTAGTGGAAACACCATATATTTT. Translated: CASSQVWGASGNTIYF.